This TCR beta chain is from a study of cytomegalovirus exposure and HLA in healthy donors. Study conclusions and caveats: The study put 150 or so TCR beta chains on its list as cytomegalovirus-associated.

As concerns this clone: As yet, its antigen is unknown.

The CDR3 covers 15 residues. Trimming at V came to 4 bases and at J to 2 bases, leaving 8 bases not matched to a gene. The germline CDR1 and CDR2 sequences are SQVTM and ANQGSEA. Samples came from healthy bone marrow donors. In nominal health when sampled, donors likely had unrecorded immune exposures nonetheless. Vbeta (60) and Jbeta (13) primers were used in the PCR. Sequencing used immunoSEQ multiplex PCR; TCRdb keeps in-frame clones, though not all of them. The table has about 43,000 clones, roughly 63% seen once. The clonotype originates from a man aged 55 to 70 in good health and CMV-seropositive. Sequencing input: PBMCs. The gene calls are TRBV29-1 and TRBJ2-5; 9 bases map to TRBD1. This CDR3 is CSVGDLDRGQETQYF. The DNA of the CDR3 is TGCAGCGTTGGGGACCTTGACAGGGGGCAAGAGACCCAGTACTTC. Full variable domain (missing parts from reference TRBV29-1 and TRBJ2-5): SAVISQKPSRDICQRGTSLTIQCQVDSQVTMMFWYRQQPGQSLTLIATANQGSEATYESGFVIDKFPISRPNLTFSTLTVSNMSPEDSSIYLCSVGDLDRGQETQYFGPGTRLLVL.